This T cell receptor (beta chain) came from a study of a mutant IDH1 vaccine in newly diagnosed glioma. Overall study context: Visit V12 was at week 35; visit V13 was at week 47.

Measured with immunoSEQ multiplex PCR; TCRdb has only the in-frame clones, and not every one. The sample lists 25,000 to 30,000 clones, over 60% occurring once. The time point denotes: week 35, safety follow-up. A single vaccine dose contained 300 ug of mutant IDH1 20-mer peptide, and topical imiquimod was used with it. A remark on this clone: Its antigen is unidentified.

This receptor was identified in a man between 50 and 59 years old with glioma. Sequences were derived from PBMCs, sampled from a glioma patient whose treatment included an IDH1 peptide vaccine.

In DNA, the CDR3 is TGTGCCAGCAGCTTAGACGACAGAGTTTCGAACACCGGGGAGCTGTTTTTT. Translated: CASSLDDRVSNTGELFF. The rearrangement uses TRBV7-2 and TRBJ2-2, with D maybe TRBD1 (5 bases). V lost 1 base, J lost 0 bases, and 12 bases lay in between. This CDR3 region has 17 residues. Per germline, CDR1 SGHTA and CDR2 FQGNSA.